A single sample is the source of the 15 T cell receptor beta chains below, sequenced in a study of T-cell memory formation after mild COVID-19. TCRdb ran MiXCR on the 5' RACE reads and lists one entry per CDR3 protein. Here the sample spans 150,000 to 200,000 distinct CDR3 sequences, approximately 12% being singletons. Sequences were obtained from PBMCs or a T cell subset sorted from them (not recorded which). The origin of the receptors is a man between 18 and 35 years old who had mild COVID-19 (a few samples of this study predate the infection). Cell type and time point are not known.

There are a few counts of this clonotype. This chain links TRBV15 with TRBJ1-6; 8 bases fit TRBD1. V lost 8 bases to trimming and J lost 6 bases; unmatched junction nucleotides: 6. The CDR3 runs to 14 residues. Per germline, CDR1 LNHNV and CDR2 YYDKDF (reference sequence). The CDR3: CATARTGLNSPLHF. Here the CDR3 DNA reads TGTGCCACCGCAAGGACAGGGCTTAATTCACCCCTCCACTTT.

This rearrangement joins TRBV29-1 to TRBJ1-4, with 7 nucleotides matching TRBD1. The V gene's germline CDR1 is SQVTM and CDR2 ANQGSEA. The J segment lost 0 bases and the V segment lost 5 bases, leaving 3 bases of the junction unmatched. CDR3 length: 14 residues. CDR3 DNA sequence: TGCAGCGTTAGACAGGGTGCAACTAATGAAAAACTGTTTTTT. Its translation: CSVRQGATNEKLFF.

This clonotype has only a few counts. V gene TRBV4-1 combines with J gene TRBJ2-3, with TRBD1 matching over 8 bases. After removal of 4 bases from V and 4 bases from J, the junction contained 10 bases not matched to a gene. This CDR3 region has 16 residues. CDR1 MGHRA and CDR2 YSYEKL come from the germline V gene. DNA for the CDR3: TGCGCCAGCAGCCGATTCGGACAGGGCGGCCCAGATACGCAGTATTTT. It is translated as CASSRFGQGGPDTQYF.

This clonotype was seen only a few times. This rearrangement joins TRBV4-3 to TRBJ1-5; D is unresolved. This CDR3 has 16 residues. Germline lookup yields CDR1 LGHNA and CDR2 YSLEER. Trimming stripped 0 bases from V and 0 bases from J, with 9 bases between. The CDR3 here is CASSQDSDYSNQPQHF. DNA of the CDR3: TGCGCCAGCAGCCAAGATTCGGATTATAGCAATCAGCCCCAGCATTTT.

The table lists this clonotype with many counts. The chain couples TRBV12-3 or TRBV12-4 to TRBJ2-2, with 9 bases that match TRBD1. This CDR3 comprises 13 residues. Trimming cost V 10 bases and J 4 bases; bases outside gene matches: 4. The CDR3, as DNA: TGTGCCACCCTGGACAGGGGCACCGGGGAGCTGTTTTTT. It is translated as CATLDRGTGELFF.

V usage is TRBV4-3 and J usage is TRBJ1-5; D is undetermined. CDR1 and CDR2 (germline): LGHNA, YSLEER. V was clipped by 0 bases and J by 2 bases, with 8 bases between them. This CDR3 spans 15 amino acids. The CDR3 here is CASSQDPQGNQPQHF. CDR3 sequence (DNA): TGCGCCAGCAGCCAAGATCCCCAGGGCAATCAGCCCCAGCATTTT.

As DNA, the CDR3 is TGTGCCAGCAGCTTAGGGGGGGGAATAGATACGCAGTATTTT. Its translation is CASSLGGGIDTQYF. The chain links TRBV7-8 to TRBJ2-3, with 7 bases fitting TRBD2. Per the germline V gene, CDR1 is SGHVS and CDR2 is FQNEAQ. This CDR3 is built from 14 residues. The ends lost 1 base at V and 5 bases at J; junction bases unmatched: 3.

This clonotype was seen only a few times. This chain connects TRBV4-2 to TRBJ2-1; 7 nucleotides agree with TRBD2. Trimming cost V 1 base and J 7 bases; bases outside gene matches: 10. Germline V gives CDR1 LGHNA, CDR2 YNFKEQ. CDR3 length equals 16 residues. This CDR3 reads CASSQAPTGGRNEQFF. In nucleotides, the CDR3 is TGTGCCAGCAGCCAAGCCCCCACGGGGGGAAGAAATGAGCAGTTCTTC.

V usage is TRBV4-1 and J usage is TRBJ1-4, with TRBD1 as a possible D gene (5 bases). Germline V lookup: CDR1 MGHRA, CDR2 YSYEKL. The V end lost 6 bases, the J end lost 8 bases, and 16 bases lay between the germline ends. This CDR3 has 14 residues. The CDR3 DNA reads as TGCGCCAGCAGAAAGGGCGGGGGTTGGGAAAAACTGTTTTTT. Translated, it gives CASRKGGGWEKLFF.

This clonotype was seen only a few times. V usage is TRBV5-1 and J usage is TRBJ2-1; TRBD1 matches 11 bases. The CDR3 consists of 15 residues. Germline V CDR1 and CDR2: SGHRS, YFSETQ. V shed 3 bases, J shed 4 bases, and the junction held 3 bases outside the gene matches. As DNA, the CDR3 is TGCGCCAGCAGCTGGGGACAGGGGGATTACAATGAGCAGTTCTTC. It translates to CASSWGQGDYNEQFF. Drawing the rest from reference TRBV5-1 and TRBJ2-1, the complete variable domain is KAGVTQTPRYLIKTRGQQVTLSCSPISGHRSVSWYQQTPGQGLQFLFEYFSETQRNKGNFPGRFSGRQFSNSRSEMNVSTLELGDSALYLCASSWGQGDYNEQFFGPGTRLTVL.

The V and J genes are TRBV7-9 and TRBJ1-2; D gene uncertain. V shed 3 bases and J shed 6 bases, with 8 bases lying between them. From germline, CDR1 is SEHNR and CDR2 FQNEAQ (reference sequence). CDR3 length: 12 residues. The CDR3 loop is CASSLKEDGYTF. In DNA form, the CDR3 reads TGTGCCAGCAGCTTGAAAGAGGATGGCTACACCTTC.

The rearrangement links TRBV6-5 to TRBJ2-2, with D possibly being TRBD1 (6 bases). CDR1 MNHEY and CDR2 SVGAGI come from the germline V gene. Trimming removed 5 bases at V and 2 bases at J, with 9 bases between. The CDR3 has 14 residues. The CDR3 DNA reads as TGTGCCAGCAGTCGGACAGACAACACCGGGGAGCTGTTTTTT. Its protein is CASSRTDNTGELFF.

The V call is TRBV6-6, the J call TRBJ1-1; 10 bases agree with TRBD1. The CDR3 runs 16 residues. Germline values: CDR1 MNHNY, CDR2 SVGAGI (reference sequence). Germline trimming cut 6 bases from V and 1 base from J; bases unmatched to any gene: 8. In DNA, the CDR3 is TGTGCCAGCAGCGGGACAGGGGAGGGGTCGAACACTGAAGCTTTCTTT. It translates to CASSGTGEGSNTEAFF.

This chain joins TRBV29-1 and TRBJ2-5, with TRBD2 as a possible D gene (5 bases). V was trimmed by 5 bases and J by 5 bases, leaving 12 bases between them. Germline lookup yields CDR1 SQVTM and CDR2 ANQGSEA. The CDR3 length is 12 residues. The chain's CDR3 is CSVFGVQETQYF. The CDR3 bases are TGCAGCGTTTTCGGGGTTCAGGAGACCCAGTACTTC. The full variable domain, rest sourced from reference TRBV29-1 and TRBJ2-5, is SAVISQKPSRDICQRGTSLTIQCQVDSQVTMMFWYRQQPGQSLTLIATANQGSEATYESGFVIDKFPISRPNLTFSTLTVSNMSPEDSSIYLCSVFGVQETQYFGPGTRLLVL.

This clonotype was seen a handful of times. The genes are TRBV7-2 and TRBJ1-2, with D possibly TRBD1 on 6 matching bases. The CDR3 has 13 residues. The V gene's germline CDR1 is SGHTA and CDR2 FQGNSA. Deletions cut 5 bases from V and 6 bases from J, with 13 bases between. The CDR3: CASSVRGHDGYTF. CDR3 DNA: TGTGCCAGCAGCGTCCGGGGGCATGATGGCTACACCTTC.